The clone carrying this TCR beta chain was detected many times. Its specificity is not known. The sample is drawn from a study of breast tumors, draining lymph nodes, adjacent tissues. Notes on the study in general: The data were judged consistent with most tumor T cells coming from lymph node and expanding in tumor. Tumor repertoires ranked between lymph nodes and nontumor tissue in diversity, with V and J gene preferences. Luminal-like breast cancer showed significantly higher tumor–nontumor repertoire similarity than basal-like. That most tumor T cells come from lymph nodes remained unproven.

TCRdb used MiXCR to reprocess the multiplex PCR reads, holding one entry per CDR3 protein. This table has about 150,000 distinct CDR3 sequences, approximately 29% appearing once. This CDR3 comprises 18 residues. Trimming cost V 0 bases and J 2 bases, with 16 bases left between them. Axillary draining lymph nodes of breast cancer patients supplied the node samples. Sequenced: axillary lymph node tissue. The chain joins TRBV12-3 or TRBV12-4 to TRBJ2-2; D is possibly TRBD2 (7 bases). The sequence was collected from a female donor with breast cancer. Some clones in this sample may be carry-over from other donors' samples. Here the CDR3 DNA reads TGTGCCAGCAGTTTAGCGGGTATTCGGGGGGCCAACACCGGGGAGCTGTTTTTT. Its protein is CASSLAGIRGANTGELFF.